The 32 T cell receptor beta chains below all came from one sample that was sequenced in a study of cytomegalovirus exposure and HLA in healthy donors. Researchers ran the PCR with 60 Vbeta and 13 Jbeta primers. Data came from immunoSEQ multiplex PCR; TCRdb stores just in-frame clones and leaves some out. The sample includes 200,000 or so clones, just under 80% seen only once; the top ten take under 7%. The sequencing sample was made of PBMCs. These receptors came from a woman aged 25-40 years in good health and CMV-seropositive.

This clone has a handful of counts. V usage is TRBV10-3 and J usage is TRBJ1-1; D is unclear. The CDR3 covers 11 residues. The germline V gene encodes CDR1 ENHRY and CDR2 SYGVKD. Trimming cost V 3 bases and J 11 bases, with 10 bases left between them. The CDR3 coding sequence is TGTGCCATCAGTGAAGGAGGGCTTGCTTTCTTT. Encoded protein: CAISEGGLAFF.

The chain joins TRBV6-5 to TRBJ1-2, with TRBD1 identical over 7 bases. The CDR3 has 14 residues. Germline V CDR1 and CDR2: MNHEY, SVGAGI. J gave up 8 bases and V 2 bases, and 8 bases lay outside the gene matches. CDR3 loop: CASSYDRVSDGYTF. The CDR3 bases are TGTGCCAGCAGTTACGACAGGGTGTCGGACGGCTACACCTTC.

The V and J genes are TRBV6-5 and TRBJ2-2; 9 bases fit TRBD1. Germline V gene sequence: CDR1 MNHEY, CDR2 SVGAGI. Trimming at V came to 7 bases and at J to 5 bases, leaving 8 bases not matched to a gene. The CDR3 has 15 residues. The CDR3 DNA reads TGTGCCAGCAAAATAACAGGGGGCTCAACCGGGGAGCTGTTTTTT. Translating it yields CASKITGGSTGELFF.

This CDR3 reads CASNPGQGFNYGYTF. CDR3 DNA: TGTGCCAGCAACCCGGGACAGGGATTTAACTATGGCTACACCTTC. The chain couples TRBV6-5 to TRBJ1-2; 9 nucleotides match TRBD1. The CDR3 is made up of 15 amino acids. The V gene's germline CDR1 is MNHEY and CDR2 SVGAGI. Losses at the gene ends were 7 bases for V and 1 base for J; bases not matched to a gene: 7.

V gene TRBV10-3 combines with J gene TRBJ1-5, with 8 bases lining up with TRBD1. Looked up from germline, CDR1 is ENHRY and CDR2 is SYGVKD. The V and J ends lost 0 bases and 4 bases, in that order; junction bases with no gene match: 11. This CDR3 has 18 amino acids. CDR3 sequence: CAISESVQQGVQNQPQHF. The CDR3 nucleotides are TGTGCCATCAGTGAGTCGGTCCAACAGGGGGTTCAAAATCAGCCCCAGCATTTT.

The chain joins TRBV6-5 to TRBJ1-5; the D is unclear. This CDR3 is built from 12 residues. The V gene's germline CDR1 is MNHEY and CDR2 SVGAGI. V lost 7 bases and J lost 3, with 7 bases in between. In DNA form, the CDR3 reads TGTGCCAGCAACATGATCAATCAGCCCCAGCATTTT. This gives the protein CASNMINQPQHF.

J is TRBJ1-2 and V is TRBV18; unclear D gene. The CDR3 is 14 residues long. Trimming took 3 bases from V and 3 from J, leaving 11 bases between them. Germline V lookup: CDR1 KGHSH, CDR2 LQKENI. CDR3 nucleotide sequence: TGTGCCAGCTCACCCCCAGTGGCGGACTATGGCTACACCTTC. Translation gives CASSPPVADYGYTF.

The V gene is TRBV6-1, the J gene TRBJ1-2, with 9 positions matching TRBD1. The length of the CDR3 is 15 residues. CDR1 MNHNS and CDR2 SASEGT come from the germline V gene. The ends lost 6 bases at V and 7 bases at J; junction bases unmatched: 12. The CDR3: CASRLPGQGVGGYTF. DNA for the CDR3: TGTGCCAGCAGGCTCCCGGGACAGGGTGTGGGTGGCTACACCTTC.

The V call is TRBV28, the J call TRBJ1-5; tentative D call: TRBD1 (6 bases). The ends were cut back, 2 bases at V and 6 bases at J, with 20 bases in the middle. CDR1 and CDR2 (germline): MDHEN, SYDVKM. This CDR3 is 17 amino acids long. CDR3 in amino acids: CASSLRPRILGGQPQHF. CDR3 DNA: TGTGCCAGCAGTTTAAGGCCCCGGATCCTAGGGGGTCAGCCCCAGCATTTT.

CDR3 sequence: CASSPSGAWTEAFF. As DNA, the CDR3 is TGTGCCAGCAGCCCCTCAGGGGCGTGGACTGAAGCTTTCTTT. J is TRBJ1-1 and V is TRBV27; D is possibly TRBD1 (6 bases). CDR3 length equals 14 residues. V was shortened by 6 bases and J by 5 bases, with 16 bases between the two germline ends. Germline CDR1 reads MNHEY; CDR2 reads SMNVEV (reference sequence).

This chain links TRBV4-1 with TRBJ2-5, with D possibly matching TRBD1 (6 bases). Trimming cost V 4 bases and J 2 bases, with 11 bases left between them. Germline V CDR1 and CDR2: MGHRA, YSYEKL. The CDR3 is made up of 14 amino acids. This CDR3 reads CASSPFGQQETQYF. The CDR3 DNA reads TGCGCCAGCAGCCCCTTCGGACAGCAAGAGACCCAGTACTTC.

The rearrangement joins TRBV4-2 to TRBJ2-7, with 9 bases lining up with TRBD2. The CDR3 extends over 16 amino acids. With 1 base clipped from V and 1 base from J, the junction kept 5 bases outside the gene matches. CDR1 LGHNA and CDR2 YNFKEQ come from the germline V gene. The CDR3 DNA follows: TGTGCCAGCAGCCAAGCCGTAGCGGGAGATTCCTACGAGCAGTACTTC. Its translation is CASSQAVAGDSYEQYF.

The V call is TRBV5-1, the J call TRBJ2-3, with TRBD2 identical over 8 bases. With V trimmed by 4 bases and J by 1 base, 2 bases remained unmatched. This CDR3 has 14 amino acids. Per germline, CDR1 SGHRS and CDR2 YFSETQ. The CDR3 spells CASSVTSGTDTQYF. As DNA, the CDR3 is TGCGCCAGCAGCGTGACTAGCGGCACAGATACGCAGTATTTT. Looking up the rest from reference TRBV5-1 and TRBJ2-3 gives the full variable domain: KAGVTQTPRYLIKTRGQQVTLSCSPISGHRSVSWYQQTPGQGLQFLFEYFSETQRNKGNFPGRFSGRQFSNSRSEMNVSTLELGDSALYLCASSVTSGTDTQYFGPGTRLTVL.

This chain links TRBV6-1 with TRBJ1-5; TRBD1 matches at 10 bases. Germline values: CDR1 MNHNS, CDR2 SASEGT. CDR3 length: 13 amino acids. The ends lost 9 bases at V and 6 bases at J; junction bases unmatched: 5. The CDR3 coding sequence is TGTGCCAGTGACCGGGACAGGGGTCAGCCCCAGCATTTT. This encodes CASDRDRGQPQHF.

The CDR3 here is CASSQVPGDGYEQYF. Written as DNA, the CDR3 is TGCGCCAGCAGCCAAGTACCAGGGGATGGCTACGAGCAGTACTTC. This chain connects TRBV4-1 to TRBJ2-7, with D perhaps TRBD1 (6 bases). Germline V gene data show CDR1 as MGHRA and CDR2 as YSYEKL. The CDR3 totals 15 residues. V lost 1 base to trimming and J lost 3 bases, with 13 bases between them.

The rearrangement links TRBV4-2 to TRBJ2-6; 7 nucleotides agree with TRBD1. The germline V gene encodes CDR1 LGHNA and CDR2 YNFKEQ. The V gene end was trimmed by 2 bases and the J gene end by 2 bases; junction bases not matched to a gene: 3. The CDR3 consists of 16 residues. In DNA form, the CDR3 reads TGTGCCAGCAGCCAACCCGACAGGGCTGGGGCCAACGTCCTGACTTTC. Translation gives CASSQPDRAGANVLTF.

This chain joins TRBV13 and TRBJ2-3, with no clear D. In germline, CDR1 is PRHDT, CDR2 FYEKMQ (reference sequence). The V end lost 5 bases, the J end lost 6 bases, and 12 bases lay between the germline ends. CDR3 size: 13 residues. The CDR3 region has the DNA TGTGCCAGCAGCCCAAAAATTGTGGATACGCAGTATTTT. This translates into CASSPKIVDTQYF. The whole variable domain, remainder taken from reference TRBV13 and TRBJ2-3, is AAGVIQSPRHLIKEKRETATLKCYPIPRHDTVYWYQQGPGQDPQFLISFYEKMQSDKGSIPDRFSAQQFSDYHSELNMSSLELGDSALYFCASSPKIVDTQYFGPGTRLTVL.

This clone was recorded a few times. The V gene is TRBV2, the J gene TRBJ2-3, with D hard to call. The CDR3 has 13 amino acids. Germline CDR1 SNHLY, CDR2 FYNNEI. V lost 8 bases and J lost 4, with 13 bases in between. In DNA, the CDR3 is TGTGCCAGCGGTCTAGGAGTAGCAGATACGCAGTATTTT. It translates to CASGLGVADTQYF.

The chain recombines TRBV11-1 with TRBJ1-1; the D gene is possibly TRBD1 (6 bases). Trimming stripped 6 bases from V and 1 base from J, with 18 bases between. Germline V gives CDR1 SGHAT, CDR2 FQDESV (reference sequence). This CDR3 is 16 amino acids long. Here the CDR3 DNA reads TGTGCCAGCAGTTCCGGACAGCTGAAATCGAACACTGAAGCTTTCTTT. This encodes CASSSGQLKSNTEAFF. The complete variable domain, with remaining parts taken from reference TRBV11-1 and TRBJ1-1, reads EAEVAQSPRYKITEKSQAVAFWCDPISGHATLYWYRQILGQGPELLVQFQDESVVDDSQLPKDRFSAERLKGVDSTLKIQPAELGDSAMYLCASSSGQLKSNTEAFFGQGTRLTVV.

This clone was seen more than once but under ten times. This chain uses TRBV5-5 with TRBJ1-5; D gene unclear. Trimming left V 0 bases short and J 2 bases short, with 15 bases between. The V gene's germline CDR1 is SGHKS and CDR2 YYEKEE (reference sequence). The CDR3 spans 17 residues. For the CDR3, the DNA is TGTGCCAGCAGCTTGGACAGTGTCGCCCGTGGCAATCAGCCCCAGCATTTT. It translates to CASSLDSVARGNQPQHF.

The chain is built from TRBV7-3 and TRBJ2-3, with 14 bases identical to TRBD2. The CDR3 has 16 residues. Unmatched junction bases numbered 5, after V lost 5 bases and J lost 4 bases. Germline V gene sequence: CDR1 SGHTA, CDR2 FQGTGA. The chain's CDR3 is CASSAQTSGGADTQYF. DNA for the CDR3: TGTGCCAGCAGCGCCCAGACTAGCGGGGGGGCAGATACGCAGTATTTT.

This clone was found a few times. This chain uses TRBV7-2 with TRBJ1-1; a possible D gene is TRBD1 (5 bases). Germline assignment: CDR1 SGHTA and CDR2 FQGNSA. The CDR3 contains 14 residues. V lost 1 base and J lost 6, with 12 bases in between. CDR3 DNA: TGTGCCAGCAGCTTAGAGGTGACGGGGGCTGAAGCTTTCTTT. Protein sequence: CASSLEVTGAEAFF.

DNA of the CDR3: TGCGCCAGCAGCTCCACAGGGAAAGCTTTCTTT. This sequence encodes CASSSTGKAFF. The chain has TRBV5-1 and TRBJ1-1; D is possibly TRBD1 (6 bases). The CDR3 has 11 amino acids. The germline gives CDR1 SGHRS, CDR2 YFSETQ. V dropped 3 bases and J dropped 9 bases, with 9 bases sitting between them.

The sample holds one count of this clone. V usage is TRBV10-1 and J usage is TRBJ2-5; the D is unclear. This CDR3 is built from 13 residues. The V and J ends lost 0 bases and 4 bases respectively, with 6 bases between them. Germline V lookup: CDR1 WNHNN, CDR2 SYGVQD (reference sequence). The CDR3 loop is CASSESGIETQYF. DNA for the CDR3: TGCGCCAGCAGTGAGTCCGGTATAGAGACCCAGTACTTC.

This chain uses TRBV11-2 with TRBJ1-1; D is ambiguous. The CDR3 totals 11 residues. V gave up 2 bases and J gave up 11 bases, with 9 bases separating them. Per germline, CDR1 SGHAT and CDR2 FQNNGV. Here the CDR3 reads CASSLREAAFF. CDR3 DNA sequence: TGTGCCAGCAGCTTACGGGAGGCCGCTTTCTTT. The full variable domain, completed using reference TRBV11-2 and TRBJ1-1, is EAGVAQSPRYKIIEKRQSVAFWCNPISGHATLYWYQQILGQGPKLLIQFQNNGVVDDSQLPKDRFSAERLKGVDSTLKIQPAKLEDSAVYLCASSLREAAFFGQGTRLTVV.

A single count supports this clone. This chain uses TRBV20-1 with TRBJ2-3, with no clear D. This CDR3 contains 10 residues. V lost 5 bases and J 4 bases, leaving 4 bases between the germline ends. CDR1 is DFQATT, CDR2 SNEGSKA, per germline (reference sequence). CDR3 sequence reads: CSAAADTQYF. DNA for the CDR3: TGCAGTGCTGCGGCAGATACGCAGTATTTT.

On this clone itself: At one end the junction does not follow the germline gene, possibly because of a read error. The genes are TRBV7-7 and TRBJ2-7; D possibly uses TRBD1 or TRBD2 (6 bases each). The CDR3 runs to 15 residues. From germline, CDR1 is SSHAT and CDR2 FNYEAQ (reference sequence). The CDR3 protein is CASSLAAGVAYEQYF. CDR3 coding DNA: TGTGCTAGCAGCTTAGCGGCAGGGGTCGCCTACGAGCAGTACTTC.

This chain links TRBV19 with TRBJ2-7; 7 bases align to TRBD1. The ends lost 9 bases at V and 3 bases at J; junction bases unmatched: 5. CDR3 length: 12 residues. Germline V gives CDR1 LNHDA, CDR2 SQIVND (reference sequence). The chain's CDR3 is CASLGQNYEQYF. The CDR3 DNA sequence: TGTGCCAGCTTGGGACAGAACTACGAGCAGTACTTC.

This chain uses TRBV28 with TRBJ2-5; D may be TRBD2 (5 bases). The CDR3 consists of 14 residues. V shed 6 bases and J shed 2 bases, with 13 bases lying between them. Germline CDR1 and CDR2: MDHEN and SYDVKM. CDR3 coding DNA: TGTGCCAGCAGGTCGTACGGGGAACAAGAGACCCAGTACTTC. It specifies CASRSYGEQETQYF.

The chain has TRBV5-1 and TRBJ1-1, with 7 bases fitting TRBD1. The V and J ends lost 6 bases and 1 base, in that order; junction bases with no gene match: 12. Germline lookup yields CDR1 SGHRS and CDR2 YFSETQ. The CDR3 covers 16 residues. The CDR3 is CASNPLAGGTNTEAFF. The CDR3 nucleotides are TGCGCCAGCAACCCTTTAGCAGGGGGAACGAACACTGAAGCTTTCTTT.

This sequence joins TRBV9 and TRBJ2-2; TRBD2 might be the D (6 bases). The CDR3 extends over 15 amino acids. CDR1 and CDR2 (germline): SGDLS, YYNGEE. Trimming took off 0 bases at V and 7 bases at J, with 13 bases between the two ends. CDR3 protein: CASSVGGGEIGELFF. The CDR3 DNA sequence: TGTGCCAGCAGCGTAGGTGGAGGGGAAATCGGGGAGCTGTTTTTT.

The V and J genes are TRBV6-5 and TRBJ2-1; 7 bases agree with TRBD1. Germline V gene sequence: CDR1 MNHEY, CDR2 SVGAGI. The CDR3 has 13 amino acids. V gave up 5 bases and J gave up 6 bases; unmatched junction bases: 4. CDR3 protein: CASSRQGFNEQFF. CDR3 sequence (DNA): TGTGCCAGCAGTAGACAGGGATTCAATGAGCAGTTCTTC.